This TCR beta chain is drawn from a study of blood T cell repertoires in COVID-19. Overall study: Samples representing acute and convalescent COVID-19 were sourced from the United States, Italy and Spain.

Participants came from about 24 US areas, aged roughly 18 to 95 years. Cohort allocation depended upon clinical history that participants reported. The CDR3 totals 12 residues. In the authors' methods: From reference gene primer amplification, estimates of nucleated cell counts were derived. The protocol was immunoSEQ multiplex PCR, while the TCRdb copy is restricted to in-frame clones and leaves out a portion. V, J and clone size are those of that table, while D and trimming were read from the DNA. This table has approximately 470,000 clones, 87% appearing once. The clonotype comes from a woman between 18 and 29 years old who had recovered from COVID-19. The rearrangement links TRBV21-1 to TRBJ2-2; the table's D call of TRBD1 was not tested on the DNA. TRBV21-1 is a recognized pseudogene. Sample: PBMCs or T cells enriched from blood (not recorded which). The CDR3, as DNA: TGTGCTAACAGGGAGAACACCGGGGAGCTGTTTTTT. Protein product: CANRENTGELFF.